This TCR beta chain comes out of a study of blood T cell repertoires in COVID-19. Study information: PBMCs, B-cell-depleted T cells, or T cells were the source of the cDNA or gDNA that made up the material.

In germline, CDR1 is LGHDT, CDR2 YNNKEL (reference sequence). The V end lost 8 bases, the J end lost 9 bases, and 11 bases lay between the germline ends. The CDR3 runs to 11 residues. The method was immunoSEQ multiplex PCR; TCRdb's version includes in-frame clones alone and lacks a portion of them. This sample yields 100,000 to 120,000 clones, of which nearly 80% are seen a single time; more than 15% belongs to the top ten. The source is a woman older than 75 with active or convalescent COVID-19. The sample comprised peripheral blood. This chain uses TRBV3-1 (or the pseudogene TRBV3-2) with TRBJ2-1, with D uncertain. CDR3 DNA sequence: TGTGCCAGCCGAAAAGCAGGTGAGCAGTTCTTC. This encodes CASRKAGEQFF.